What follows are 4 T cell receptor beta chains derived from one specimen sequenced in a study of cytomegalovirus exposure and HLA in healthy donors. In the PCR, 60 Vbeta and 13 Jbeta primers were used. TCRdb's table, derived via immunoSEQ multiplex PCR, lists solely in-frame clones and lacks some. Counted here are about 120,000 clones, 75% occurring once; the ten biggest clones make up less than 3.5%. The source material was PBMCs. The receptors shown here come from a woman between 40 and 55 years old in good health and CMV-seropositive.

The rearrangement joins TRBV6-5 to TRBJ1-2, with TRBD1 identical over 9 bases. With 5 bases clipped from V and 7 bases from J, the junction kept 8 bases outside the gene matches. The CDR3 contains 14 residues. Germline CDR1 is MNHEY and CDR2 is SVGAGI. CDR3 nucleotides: TGTGCCAGCAGTCTATCCGGGACAGGGACTGGCTACACCTTC. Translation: CASSLSGTGTGYTF.

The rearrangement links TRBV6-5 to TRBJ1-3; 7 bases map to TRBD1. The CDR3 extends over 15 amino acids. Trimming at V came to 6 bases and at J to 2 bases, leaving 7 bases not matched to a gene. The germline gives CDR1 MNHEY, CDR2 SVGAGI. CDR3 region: CASSVTGKPGNTIYF. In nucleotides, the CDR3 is TGTGCCAGCAGCGTGACAGGGAAGCCTGGAAACACCATATATTTT.

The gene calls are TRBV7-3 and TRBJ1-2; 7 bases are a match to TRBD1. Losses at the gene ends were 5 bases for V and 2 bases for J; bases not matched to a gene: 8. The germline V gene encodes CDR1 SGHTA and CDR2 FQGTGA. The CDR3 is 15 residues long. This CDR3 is CASSPAPGQNYGYTF. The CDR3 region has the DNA TGTGCCAGCAGCCCCGCTCCGGGACAGAACTATGGCTACACCTTC.

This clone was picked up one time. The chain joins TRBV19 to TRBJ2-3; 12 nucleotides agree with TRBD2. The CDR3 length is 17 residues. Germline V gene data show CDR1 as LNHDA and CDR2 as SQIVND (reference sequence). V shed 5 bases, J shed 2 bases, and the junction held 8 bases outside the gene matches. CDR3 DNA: TGTGCCAGTAGTGAAAGGCGACTAGCGGGAGTCACAGATACGCAGTATTTT. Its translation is CASSERRLAGVTDTQYF.